Listed below are T cell receptor beta chains from one sample, sequenced in a study of blood T cell repertoires in COVID-19. Produced via immunoSEQ multiplex PCR; TCRdb's table is partial and in-frame only. In the table there are roughly 230,000 clones, 90% of which are singletons. Sequenced input: peripheral blood. The receptor set was obtained from an older woman with COVID-19, enrolled during active disease. CDR3s include the opening cysteine and the closing phenylalanine or tryptophan. The D gene is left open where the match is weak. Rows may omit the clone size; those that give it use once, few, many or a size class.

clone_size,j_call,d_call,v_call,cdr3_nt,cdr3_aa
NA,TRBJ1-1,TRBD1,TRBV19,TGTGCCAGTAGTAACAGGGGCGTGGACACTGAAGCTTTCTTT,CASSNRGVDTEAFF
NA,TRBJ2-3,NA,TRBV30,TGTGCCTGGAGTCTATCGACCGCCCTAGGCACAGATACGCAGTATTTT,CAWSLSTALGTDTQYF
NA,TRBJ1-6,NA,TRBV30,TGTGCCGGGGGAGGCGGCTCCTATAATTCACCCCTCCACTTT,CAGGGGSYNSPLHF
NA,TRBJ1-1,NA,TRBV19,TGTGCCAGTAGTATAGCGGAGGGGTTCTCTCAGGACGAAGCTTTCTTT,CASSIAEGFSQDEAFF
NA,TRBJ1-5,TRBD1,TRBV19,TGTGCCAGTAGTATAGGCCGGACAGGGGGTAGCAATCAGCCCCAGCATTTT,CASSIGRTGGSNQPQHF
NA,TRBJ2-5,TRBD2,TRBV6-5,TGTGCCAGCAGTTACGCGGGACTAGCGGGGCAAGAGACCCAGTACTTC,CASSYAGLAGQETQYF
few,TRBJ1-1,TRBD1,TRBV10-3,TGTGCCATCAGAACGTCGACAGGGGAAGACACTGAAGCTTTCTTT,CAIRTSTGEDTEAFF
NA,TRBJ1-5,TRBD1,TRBV19,TGTGCCAGTAGTGGAGAGGACAGGGGCTGGCAGCCCCAGCATTTT,CASSGEDRGWQPQHF
NA,TRBJ1-5,NA,TRBV18,TGTGCCAGCTCATCACAGCGGGGCCAGGGAGGCAATCAGCCCCAGCATTTT,CASSSQRGQGGNQPQHF
NA,TRBJ2-1,TRBD2,TRBV4-3,TGCGCCAGCAGCCGACTACTAGCGGGGGGTTACAATGAGCAGTTCTTC,CASSRLLAGGYNEQFF
NA,TRBJ1-1,NA,TRBV5-1,TGCGCCAGCAGCTTGGCCTGGGTGGGAGACACTGAAGCTTTCTTT,CASSLAWVGDTEAFF
NA,TRBJ2-2,TRBD1,TRBV4-2,TGTGCCAGCAGCCAAGGGGACAGGCGAACCGGGGAGCTGTTTTTT,CASSQGDRRTGELFF
NA,TRBJ1-2,NA,TRBV14,TGTGCCAGCAGCACCGCTGCGCGTGGTGGCTACACCTTC,CASSTAARGGYTF
NA,TRBJ2-1,TRBD2,TRBV19,TGTGCCAGTAGTATGGCCTTAGCGGGGGGGTATTACAATGAGCAGTTCTTC,CASSMALAGGYYNEQFF
NA,TRBJ1-3,NA,TRBV30,TGTGCCTGGAGCCCCGGGATTGTAAGCTCTGGAAACACCATATATTTT,CAWSPGIVSSGNTIYF
NA,TRBJ1-2,NA,TRBV7-3,TGTGCCAGCAGCCCCGCTCAACAGGGTATCGGCTACACCTTC,CASSPAQQGIGYTF
NA,TRBJ2-1,NA,TRBV19,TGTGCCAGTAGTATAGGGGGAGGAGAGGGGGCGCAGAATGAGCAGTTCTTC,CASSIGGGEGAQNEQFF
NA,TRBJ1-1,TRBD1,TRBV30,TGTGCCTGGGACCGACAGGGGGGGTACACTGAAGCTTTCTTT,CAWDRQGGYTEAFF
NA,TRBJ2-5,NA,TRBV9,TGTGCCAGCAGCGTCGGGGGTTGGGAGACCCAGTACTTC,CASSVGGWETQYF
few,TRBJ1-6,TRBD1,TRBV7-9,TGTGCCAGCAGCCCCCGCACCGGGACAGGGGACTCACCCCTCCACTTT,CASSPRTGTGDSPLHF
NA,TRBJ1-2,TRBD1,TRBV4-3,TGCGCCAGCAGCCTAGAGACAGGGGATTATGGCTACACCTTC,CASSLETGDYGYTF
NA,TRBJ2-7,TRBD2,TRBV6-2/TRBV6-3,TGTGCCAGCAGTTCCCCGGGAGGGGGGCAGTACTTC,CASSSPGGGQYF
NA,TRBJ2-7,TRBD1,TRBV18,TGTGCCAGCTCCCCTGGGACAGGCCTACGGGAGCAGTACTTC,CASSPGTGLREQYF
NA,TRBJ2-2,TRBD1,TRBV7-2,TGTGCCAGCAGCAATACAGGGGGTCGGGTCACCGGGGAGCTGTTTTTT,CASSNTGGRVTGELFF
NA,TRBJ2-1,TRBD1,TRBV27,TGTGCCAGCAGTCAACAGGGGAATGAGCAGTTCTTC,CASSQQGNEQFF
NA,TRBJ2-5,NA,TRBV9,TGTGCCAGCAGCGCATCTCCCCGGGAGACCCAGTACTTC,CASSASPRETQYF
NA,TRBJ2-7,TRBD2,TRBV4-1,TGCGCCAGCAGCCAAGTGGGTGGGAAGCGGGGGCAGTACTTC,CASSQVGGKRGQYF
NA,TRBJ1-1,NA,TRBV11-2,TGTGCCAGCAGCCTCCAACAGGGGAACACTGAAGCTTTCTTT,CASSLQQGNTEAFF
NA,TRBJ1-2,NA,TRBV10-3,TGTGCCATCAGTGGTCAGGGGTATGGCTACACCTTC,CAISGQGYGYTF
once,TRBJ2-7,NA,TRBV25-1,TGTGCCAGCAGTGAATGGGGGGTCTGGTCCTACGAGCAGTACTTC,CASSEWGVWSYEQYF
once,TRBJ2-7,NA,TRBV5-1,TGCGCCAGCAGCTTGGGGTCAGGACAGTCCTACGTCGAGCACTTC,CASSLGSGQSYVEHF
once,TRBJ1-1,NA,TRBV7-9,TGTGCCAGCAGCTTCCAGTCGAACACTGAAGCTTTCTTT,CASSFQSNTEAFF
NA,TRBJ2-7,TRBD2,TRBV20-1,TGCAGTGCTAGTCCGTCCGGGACTAGCGGGGGATACGAGCAGTACTTC,CSASPSGTSGGYEQYF
NA,TRBJ1-5,NA,TRBV7-6,TGTGCCAGCAGCTTAGCGATGAGGGATCAGCCCCAGCATTTT,CASSLAMRDQPQHF
NA,TRBJ2-1,NA,TRBV5-8,TGTGCCAGCAGCCCCCCTGGGCTTTGGAATGAGCAGTTCTTC,CASSPPGLWNEQFF
NA,TRBJ1-2,TRBD1,TRBV3-1/TRBV3-2,TGTGCCAGCAGCCAAGAATTTGGTACAGGGGCACACTATGGCTACACCTTC,CASSQEFGTGAHYGYTF
NA,TRBJ2-2,NA,TRBV5-1,TGCGCCAGCAGCTTGGCCGAACCCGGCGGGGAGCTGTTTTTT,CASSLAEPGGELFF
NA,TRBJ1-2,NA,TRBV7-9,TGTGCCAGCAGCTTAGTTCCAGGGAATTATGGCTACACCTTC,CASSLVPGNYGYTF
NA,TRBJ1-2,NA,TRBV21-1,TGTGCCAGCAGCACCCCCGGGGGGGCTGATGGCTACACCTTC,CASSTPGGADGYTF
once,TRBJ2-5,TRBD1,TRBV25-1,TGTGCCAGCAGTGGAGGGACAGGGACTCCTCGAGAGACCCAGTACTTC,CASSGGTGTPRETQYF
NA,TRBJ1-5,NA,TRBV19,TGTGCCAGTAGTATAAACAGGGAAAGCAATCAGCCCCAGCATTTT,CASSINRESNQPQHF
NA,TRBJ1-2,NA,TRBV27,TGTGCCAGCAGCCGATCGGGACTTAATTACTATGGCTACACCTTC,CASSRSGLNYYGYTF
NA,TRBJ1-2,NA,TRBV5-5,TGTGCCAGCAGCACCGGGACTCCCGGCTACACCTTC,CASSTGTPGYTF
NA,TRBJ1-5,NA,TRBV6-2/TRBV6-3,TGTGCCAGCAGTTATCAATATCCACAGAGTTATAGCAATCAGCCCCAGCATTTT,CASSYQYPQSYSNQPQHF
NA,TRBJ1-1,TRBD1,TRBV5-6,TGTGCCAGCAGCAAGGGACAGGTGAACACTGAAGCTTTCTTT,CASSKGQVNTEAFF
NA,TRBJ2-2,TRBD1,TRBV5-6,TGTGCCAGCAGCTTAGACGGACAGGGATACAACACCGGGGAGCTGTTTTTT,CASSLDGQGYNTGELFF